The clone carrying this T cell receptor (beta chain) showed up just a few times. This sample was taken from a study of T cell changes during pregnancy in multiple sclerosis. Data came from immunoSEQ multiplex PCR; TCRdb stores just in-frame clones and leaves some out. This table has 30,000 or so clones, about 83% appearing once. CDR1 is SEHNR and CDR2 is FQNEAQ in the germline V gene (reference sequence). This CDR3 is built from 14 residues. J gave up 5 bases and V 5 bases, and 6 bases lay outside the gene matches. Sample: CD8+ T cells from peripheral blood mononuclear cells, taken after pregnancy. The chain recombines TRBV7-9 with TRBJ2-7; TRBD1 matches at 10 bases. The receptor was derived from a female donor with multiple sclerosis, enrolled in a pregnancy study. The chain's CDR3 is CASSPGQGWHEQYF. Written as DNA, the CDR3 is TGTGCCAGCAGCCCGGGACAGGGGTGGCACGAGCAGTACTTC.